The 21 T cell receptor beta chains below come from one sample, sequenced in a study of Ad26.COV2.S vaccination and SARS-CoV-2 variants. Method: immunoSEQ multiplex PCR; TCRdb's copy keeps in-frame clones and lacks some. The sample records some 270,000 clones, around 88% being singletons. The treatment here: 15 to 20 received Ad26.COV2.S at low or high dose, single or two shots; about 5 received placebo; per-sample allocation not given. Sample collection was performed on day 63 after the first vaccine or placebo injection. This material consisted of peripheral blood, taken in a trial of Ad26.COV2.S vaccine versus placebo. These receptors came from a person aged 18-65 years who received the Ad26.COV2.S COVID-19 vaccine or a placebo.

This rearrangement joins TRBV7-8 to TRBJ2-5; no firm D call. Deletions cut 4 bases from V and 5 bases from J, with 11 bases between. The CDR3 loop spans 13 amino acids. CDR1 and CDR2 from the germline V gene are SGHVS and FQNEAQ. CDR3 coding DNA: TGTGCCAGCAGCTCCGTCGGGTTGGAGACCCAGTACTTC. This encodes CASSSVGLETQYF.

The CDR3 DNA is TGTGCCAGCGCTCGGGAGGGGCCGAACACCGGGGAGCTGTTTTTT. Translated: CASAREGPNTGELFF. The chain recombines TRBV7-6 with TRBJ2-2, with 8 bases that match TRBD2. The germline V gene encodes CDR1 SGHVS and CDR2 FNYEAQ. CDR3 length: 15 amino acids. Trimming removed 8 bases from V and 0 bases from J; junction bases left unmatched: 5.

This chain's CDR3 is CASSEAGGALNSPLHF. The CDR3 DNA sequence: TGTGCCAGCAGTGAAGCTGGGGGGGCATTGAATTCACCCCTCCACTTT. The rearrangement links TRBV6-1 to TRBJ1-6; possibly TRBD1 for D (6 bases). The germline V gene encodes CDR1 MNHNS and CDR2 SASEGT. This CDR3 comprises 16 residues. Trimming pared 0 bases from V and 7 bases from J, leaving 13 bases between.

CDR3 coding DNA: TGCGCCAGCAGCCCGGGACTAGCGGGAGAGACCCAGTACTTC. Its translation: CASSPGLAGETQYF. J is TRBJ2-5 and V is TRBV5-1, with 12 bases lining up with TRBD2. The V and J ends lost 4 bases and 4 bases, in that order; junction bases with no gene match: 2. Germline V gene sequence: CDR1 SGHRS, CDR2 YFSETQ. The CDR3 has 14 residues.

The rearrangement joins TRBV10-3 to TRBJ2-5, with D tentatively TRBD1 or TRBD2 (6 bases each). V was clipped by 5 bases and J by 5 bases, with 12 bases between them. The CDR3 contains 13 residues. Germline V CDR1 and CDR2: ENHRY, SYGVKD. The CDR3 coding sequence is TGTGCCATCAGTACTACAGGGAGGGAGACCCAGTACTTC. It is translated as CAISTTGRETQYF.

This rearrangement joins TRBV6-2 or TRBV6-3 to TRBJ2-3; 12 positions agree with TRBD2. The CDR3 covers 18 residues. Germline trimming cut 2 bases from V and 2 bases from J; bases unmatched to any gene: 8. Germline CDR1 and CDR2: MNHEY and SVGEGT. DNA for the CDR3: TGTGCCAGCAGTTACGGTCCGACTAGCGGGAGCCCCACAGATACGCAGTATTTT. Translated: CASSYGPTSGSPTDTQYF.

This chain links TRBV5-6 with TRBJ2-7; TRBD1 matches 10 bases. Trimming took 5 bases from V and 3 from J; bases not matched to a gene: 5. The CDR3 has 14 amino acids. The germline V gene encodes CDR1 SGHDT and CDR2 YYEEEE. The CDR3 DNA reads TGTGCCAGCAGAAGAGGACAGGGGGGCTACGAGCAGTACGTC. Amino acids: CASRRGQGGYEQYV.

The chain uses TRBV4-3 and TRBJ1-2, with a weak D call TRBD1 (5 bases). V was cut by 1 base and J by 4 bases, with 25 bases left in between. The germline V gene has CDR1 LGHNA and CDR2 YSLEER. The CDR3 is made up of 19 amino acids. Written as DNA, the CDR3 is TGCGCCAGCAGCCAAGCTCTTGTGGGGTGGGGGGTTTTTACCTATGGCTACACCTTC. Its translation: CASSQALVGWGVFTYGYTF.

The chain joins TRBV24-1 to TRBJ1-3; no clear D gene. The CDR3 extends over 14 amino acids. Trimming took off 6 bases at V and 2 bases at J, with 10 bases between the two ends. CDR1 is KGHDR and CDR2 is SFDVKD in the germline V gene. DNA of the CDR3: TGTGCCACCAGTTCTGAAGGGCCTGGAAACACCATATATTTT. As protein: CATSSEGPGNTIYF.

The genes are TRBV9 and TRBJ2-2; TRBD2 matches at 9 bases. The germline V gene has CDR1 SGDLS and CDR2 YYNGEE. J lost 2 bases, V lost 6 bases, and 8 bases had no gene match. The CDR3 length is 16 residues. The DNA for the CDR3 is TGTGCCAGCAACCTAGCGGGATCGGATAACACCGGGGAGCTGTTTTTT. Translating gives CASNLAGSDNTGELFF.

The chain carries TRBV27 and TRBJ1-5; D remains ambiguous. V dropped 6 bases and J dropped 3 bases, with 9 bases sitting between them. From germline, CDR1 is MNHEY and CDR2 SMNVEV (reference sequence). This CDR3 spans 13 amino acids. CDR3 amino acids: CASSTVANQPQHF. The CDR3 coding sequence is TGTGCCAGCAGCACAGTTGCCAATCAGCCCCAGCATTTT.

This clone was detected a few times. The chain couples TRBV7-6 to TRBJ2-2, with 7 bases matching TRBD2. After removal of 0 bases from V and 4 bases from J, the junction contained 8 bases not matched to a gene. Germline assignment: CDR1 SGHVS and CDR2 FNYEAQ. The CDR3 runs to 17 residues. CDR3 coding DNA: TGTGCCAGCAGCTTAGCGAAGGCGGGAGATGTCACCGGGGAGCTGTTTTTT. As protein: CASSLAKAGDVTGELFF.

CDR3 nucleotides: TGTGCCAGCTCACCGTCTGCCGGGGCTGGGGCCAACGTCCTGACTTTC. This sequence encodes CASSPSAGAGANVLTF. This chain links TRBV18 with TRBJ2-6; a weak D match, TRBD2 (5 bases). Trimming left V 3 bases short and J 2 bases short, with 11 bases between. CDR3 size: 16 residues. The germline CDR1 and CDR2 sequences are KGHSH and LQKENI.

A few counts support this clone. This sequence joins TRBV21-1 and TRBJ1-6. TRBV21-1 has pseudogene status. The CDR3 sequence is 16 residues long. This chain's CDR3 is CASSKIGRPSNSPLHF. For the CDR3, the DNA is TGTGCTAGCAGCAAGATAGGACGGCCTTCGAATTCACCCCTCCACTTT.

Written as DNA, the CDR3 is TGCGCCAGCAGCCAAACAGGGATGACCGGGGAGCTGTTTTTT. It translates to CASSQTGMTGELFF. This chain joins TRBV4-3 and TRBJ2-2, with D maybe TRBD1 (6 bases). The CDR3 has 14 residues. Germline V gene lookup returns CDR1 LGHNA and CDR2 YSLEER. V dropped 2 bases and J dropped 5 bases, with 9 bases sitting between them.

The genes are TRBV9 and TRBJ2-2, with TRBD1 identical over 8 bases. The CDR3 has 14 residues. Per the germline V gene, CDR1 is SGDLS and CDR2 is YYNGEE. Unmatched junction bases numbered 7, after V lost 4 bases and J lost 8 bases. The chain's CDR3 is CASSLGQGSGELFF. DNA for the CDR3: TGTGCCAGCAGCCTCGGACAGGGATCGGGGGAGCTGTTTTTT.

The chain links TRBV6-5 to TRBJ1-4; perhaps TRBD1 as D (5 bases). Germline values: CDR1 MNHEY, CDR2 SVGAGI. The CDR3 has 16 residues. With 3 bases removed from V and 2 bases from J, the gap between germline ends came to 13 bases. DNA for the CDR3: TGTGCCAGCAGTTATCGCCGGGGGGACACTAATGAAAAACTGTTTTTT. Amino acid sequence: CASSYRRGDTNEKLFF.

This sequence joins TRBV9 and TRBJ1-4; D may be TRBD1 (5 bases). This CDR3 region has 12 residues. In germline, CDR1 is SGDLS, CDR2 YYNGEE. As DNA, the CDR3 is TGTTCTCCAGGGAGGTCGAATGAAAAACTGTTTTTT. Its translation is CSPGRSNEKLFF.

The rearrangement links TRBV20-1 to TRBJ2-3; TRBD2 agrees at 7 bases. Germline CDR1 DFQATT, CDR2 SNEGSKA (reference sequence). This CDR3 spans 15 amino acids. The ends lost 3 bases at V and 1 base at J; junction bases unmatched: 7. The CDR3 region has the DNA TGCAGTGCTAGTATCTTTGGGGGGGGCACAGATACGCAGTATTTT. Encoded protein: CSASIFGGGTDTQYF.

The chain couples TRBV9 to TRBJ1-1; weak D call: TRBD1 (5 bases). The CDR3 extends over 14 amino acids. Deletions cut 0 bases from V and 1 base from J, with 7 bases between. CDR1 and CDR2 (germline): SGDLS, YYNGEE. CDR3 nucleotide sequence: TGTGCCAGCAGCGTAGGGGGCTGGAACACTGAAGCTTTCTTT. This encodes CASSVGGWNTEAFF. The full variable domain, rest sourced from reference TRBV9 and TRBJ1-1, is DSGVTQTPKHLITATGQRVTLRCSPRSGDLSVYWYQQSLDQGLQFLIQYYNGEERAKGNILERFSAQQFPDLHSELNLSSLELGDSALYFCASSVGGWNTEAFFGQGTRLTVV.

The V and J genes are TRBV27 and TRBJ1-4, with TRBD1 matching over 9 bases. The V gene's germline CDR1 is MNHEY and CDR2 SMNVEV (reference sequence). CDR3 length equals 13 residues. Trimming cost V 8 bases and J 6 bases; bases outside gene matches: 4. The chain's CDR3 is CASAGTGYEKLFF. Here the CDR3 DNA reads TGTGCCAGCGCCGGGACAGGGTATGAAAAACTGTTTTTT.